This is a list of T cell receptor beta chains from one sample in a study of T cell responses to AZD1222 COVID-19 vaccine. The repertoire was sequenced with immunoSEQ multiplex PCR; TCRdb's copy has only in-frame clones and lacks some. The repertoire has approximately 68,000 clones, about 91% of them found once; the top ten carry about 20%. Sequencing used peripheral blood, obtained on day 0 of AZD1222 vaccination. The receptors originated from an adult in good health. Both conserved end residues are part of each CDR3. The D gene is left open where the match is weak. A clone size is listed for some rows: how often the clone was seen (once, few, many), or a class if it is expanded.

NA,TRBJ2-4,NA,TRBV27,17,CASSLNAGQLAKNIQYF,TGTGCCAGCAGTTTAAATGCCGGACAGCTAGCCAAAAACATTCAGTACTTC
NA,TRBJ1-6,NA,TRBV9,16,CASSPGGGASSSPLHF,TGTGCCAGCAGCCCAGGAGGGGGGGCGAGTAGTTCACCCCTCCACTTT
NA,TRBJ1-4,once,TRBV2,12,CASRAEFEKLFF,TGTGCCAGCAGGGCGGAATTCGAAAAACTGTTTTTT
NA,TRBJ2-3,NA,TRBV3-1/TRBV3-2,13,CASSQDGGYTQYF,TGTGCCAGCAGCCAAGATGGGGGTTATACGCAGTATTTT
NA,TRBJ1-3,NA,TRBV6-5,16,CASSYSSMDSGNTIYF,TGTGCCAGCAGTTACTCGAGTATGGACTCTGGAAACACCATATATTTT
NA,TRBJ2-7,NA,TRBV28,12,CASQKGVQEQYF,TGTGCCAGTCAAAAGGGGGTCCAGGAGCAGTACTTC
TRBD1,TRBJ1-1,NA,TRBV5-1,14,CASSNTGTGREAFF,TGCGCCAGCAGCAATACCGGGACAGGGCGTGAAGCTTTCTTT
NA,TRBJ2-2,few,TRBV3-1/TRBV3-2,12,CASSQRAGELFF,TGTGCCAGCAGCCAGAGAGCCGGGGAGCTGTTTTTT
NA,TRBJ1-3,NA,TRBV6-5,13,CASTWAPGNTIYF,TGTGCCAGCACGTGGGCCCCTGGAAACACCATATATTTT
NA,TRBJ2-2,NA,TRBV6-5,15,CASSTWTANTGELFF,TGTGCCAGCAGTACTTGGACAGCAAACACCGGGGAGCTGTTTTTT
TRBD1,TRBJ1-6,NA,TRBV5-1,16,CASSLAGQGRYSPLHF,TGCGCCAGCAGCTTGGCCGGACAGGGGCGCTATTCACCCCTCCACTTT